The 22 T cell receptor beta chains below all came from one sample that was sequenced in a study of T cell responses to AZD1222 COVID-19 vaccine. Here immunoSEQ multiplex PCR was the method, and the copy in TCRdb shows in-frame clones only, minus some. The table records roughly 78,000 clones, 82% of them present only once. The input for sequencing was peripheral blood, taken on day 0 of AZD1222 vaccination. These receptors originate from an adult in good health.

This chain connects TRBV4-3 to TRBJ2-7; D is uncertain. CDR1 is LGHNA, CDR2 YSLEER, per germline. This CDR3 is built from 13 residues. Trimming removed 0 bases from V and 6 bases from J, with 9 bases in between. The CDR3 bases are TGCGCCAGCAGCCAAGATTCGGGCCGCGAGCAGTACTTC. Protein product: CASSQDSGREQYF.

The V gene is TRBV7-2, the J gene TRBJ2-1; no clear D gene. With 3 bases removed from V and 1 base from J, the gap between germline ends came to 10 bases. Germline V gene sequence: CDR1 SGHTA, CDR2 FQGNSA. This CDR3 is 15 amino acids long. CDR3 in amino acids: CASSLLGLSYNEQFF. CDR3 sequence (DNA): TGTGCCAGCAGCTTGTTGGGGTTGTCCTACAATGAGCAGTTCTTC. The variable domain in full, completed from reference TRBV7-2 and TRBJ2-1, reads GAGVSQSPSNKVTEKGKDVELRCDPISGHTALYWYRQSLGQGLEFLIYFQGNSAPDKSGLPSDRFSAERTGGSVSTLTIQRTQQEDSAVYLCASSLLGLSYNEQFFGPGTRLTVL.

The chain is built from TRBV5-1 and TRBJ1-1, with D tentatively TRBD1 (5 bases). This CDR3 is 14 amino acids long. V shed 0 bases and J shed 5 bases, with 11 bases lying between them. The germline V gene has CDR1 SGHRS and CDR2 YFSETQ. For the CDR3, the DNA is TGCGCCAGCAGCTTGGCAGGGAGGGGAACTGAAGCTTTCTTT. This encodes CASSLAGRGTEAFF.

The gene calls are TRBV29-1 and TRBJ1-2; possibly TRBD1 for D (6 bases). The CDR3 sequence is 12 residues long. Germline V gives CDR1 SQVTM, CDR2 ANQGSEA. Trimming pared 7 bases from V and 4 bases from J, leaving 13 bases between. CDR3 nucleotide sequence: TGCAGCGCCGAGGGGGATCGCTATGGCTACACCTTC. This sequence encodes CSAEGDRYGYTF.

The rearrangement uses TRBV9 and TRBJ2-1; D unresolved. Germline assignment: CDR1 SGDLS and CDR2 YYNGEE. The CDR3 is made up of 14 amino acids. With 1 base removed from V and 5 bases from J, the gap between germline ends came to 10 bases. The CDR3 region has the DNA TGTGCCAGCAGCGTATCGGGCGGACACAATGAGCAGTTCTTC. Amino acids: CASSVSGGHNEQFF.

The sample holds one count of this clone. The gene calls are TRBV6-5 and TRBJ2-3, with D unresolved. V lost 6 bases and J lost 0, with 7 bases in between. Germline V gene lookup returns CDR1 MNHEY and CDR2 SVGAGI. The CDR3 is 13 residues long. The DNA for the CDR3 is TGTGCCAGCAGAAAACCTAGCACAGATACGCAGTATTTT. Protein: CASRKPSTDTQYF.

The rearrangement links TRBV5-1 to TRBJ1-1; possibly TRBD1 for D (5 bases). The CDR3 spans 14 residues. Trimming took 3 bases from V and 1 from J, leaving 10 bases between them. Germline CDR1 SGHRS, CDR2 YFSETQ. In nucleotides, the CDR3 is TGCGCCAGCAGCTACACGGGGGGGAACACTGAAGCTTTCTTT. This codes for CASSYTGGNTEAFF. Filled out from reference TRBV5-1 and TRBJ1-1, the complete variable domain reads KAGVTQTPRYLIKTRGQQVTLSCSPISGHRSVSWYQQTPGQGLQFLFEYFSETQRNKGNFPGRFSGRQFSNSRSEMNVSTLELGDSALYLCASSYTGGNTEAFFGQGTRLTVV.

This clone appeared once. The V gene is TRBV7-8, the J gene TRBJ1-4; maybe TRBD1 (5 bases). This CDR3 has 16 residues. Germline CDR1 SGHVS, CDR2 FQNEAQ. V lost 1 base and J lost 6, with 15 bases in between. CDR3 nucleotides: TGTGCCAGCAGCTTAGGAGTGGGCAGGGTGGATGAAAAACTGTTTTTT. It encodes CASSLGVGRVDEKLFF.

The J gene is TRBJ2-1, the V gene TRBV9; D gene uncertain. Trimming shortened V by 0 bases and J by 0 bases, and 7 bases separated the two germline ends. The CDR3 length is 15 residues. Per germline, CDR1 SGDLS and CDR2 YYNGEE. CDR3 DNA: TGTGCCAGCAGCGTAGTGGGTAGCTCCTACAATGAGCAGTTCTTC. As protein: CASSVVGSSYNEQFF.

This clone has at least ten counts. V usage is TRBV2 and J usage is TRBJ2-7; D remains ambiguous. The ends were cut back, 5 bases at V and 3 bases at J, with 14 bases in the middle. The length of the CDR3 is 14 residues. Germline CDR1 SNHLY, CDR2 FYNNEI. The CDR3 DNA reads TGTGCCAGCAGTTTTACAGAAGCGCTCTACGAGCAGTACTTC. Encoded protein: CASSFTEALYEQYF.

The rearrangement joins TRBV7-6 to TRBJ2-5; the D is unclear. Germline V gene data show CDR1 as SGHVS and CDR2 as FNYEAQ. The CDR3 loop spans 13 amino acids. Trimming pared 4 bases from V and 2 bases from J, leaving 8 bases between. The CDR3 is CASSSARQETQYF. CDR3 bases: TGTGCCAGCAGCTCCGCTCGGCAAGAGACCCAGTACTTC.

This rearrangement joins TRBV19 to TRBJ2-5; 11 bases match TRBD1. This CDR3 has 15 amino acids. The V gene end was trimmed by 5 bases and the J gene end by 2 bases; junction bases not matched to a gene: 4. From germline, CDR1 is LNHDA and CDR2 SQIVND (reference sequence). In nucleotides, the CDR3 is TGTGCCAGTAGTGACCGGGACAGGGGGCAAGAGACCCAGTACTTC. The encoded protein is CASSDRDRGQETQYF.

This clone showed up just a few times. V and J are TRBV18 and TRBJ2-5, with D possibly being TRBD2 (5 bases). Germline V gives CDR1 KGHSH, CDR2 LQKENI. The CDR3 is 15 residues long. V was shortened by 1 base and J by 5 bases, with 14 bases between the two germline ends. Here the CDR3 reads CASSPLVGEAETQYF. The CDR3 DNA follows: TGTGCCAGCTCACCACTCGTGGGAGAGGCGGAGACCCAGTACTTC. The complete variable domain, with remaining parts taken from reference TRBV18 and TRBJ2-5, reads NAGVMQNPRHLVRRRGQEARLRCSPMKGHSHVYWYRQLPEEGLKFMVYLQKENIIDESGMPKERFSAEFPKEGPSILRIQQVVRGDSAAYFCASSPLVGEAETQYFGPGTRLLVL.

Relative to its sample, this clone is medium-sized. The chain combines TRBV2 with TRBJ1-5, with D possibly TRBD1 on 5 matching bases. Germline V CDR1 and CDR2: SNHLY, FYNNEI. V dropped 6 bases and J dropped 0 bases, with 12 bases sitting between them. The CDR3 consists of 15 residues. CDR3 DNA: TGTGCCAGCAGCCTGTGGGGGAATAGCAATCAGCCCCAGCATTTT. Translated: CASSLWGNSNQPQHF.

This rearrangement joins TRBV27 to TRBJ2-2; D may be TRBD2 (5 bases). V lost 3 bases and J lost 5, with 7 bases in between. Per the germline V gene, CDR1 is MNHEY and CDR2 is SMNVEV (reference sequence). The CDR3 totals 13 residues. CDR3 DNA sequence: TGTGCCAGCAGTTTGACGGGAACCGGGGAGCTGTTTTTT. This encodes CASSLTGTGELFF.

The V and J genes are TRBV5-5 and TRBJ2-1; maybe TRBD1 (6 bases). This CDR3 spans 15 amino acids. Germline assignment: CDR1 SGHKS and CDR2 YYEKEE (reference sequence). V lost 2 bases and J 2 bases, leaving 11 bases between the germline ends. The CDR3 DNA reads TGTGCCAGCAGCTTATCACAGGGAACCTACAATGAGCAGTTCTTC. Amino acids: CASSLSQGTYNEQFF.

The chain couples TRBV10-2 to TRBJ2-1; tentatively, D is TRBD2 (5 bases). CDR3 length equals 14 residues. The V gene's germline CDR1 is WSHSY and CDR2 SAAADI. V was cut by 4 bases and J by 9 bases, with 16 bases left in between. The chain's CDR3 is CASSALGDFGEQFF. The CDR3 coding sequence is TGCGCCAGCAGTGCATTGGGAGACTTCGGTGAGCAGTTCTTC.

For the CDR3, the DNA is TGTGCCAGCAGTCTCCCCGGGGTAACTAATGAAAAACTGTTTTTT. It yields the protein CASSLPGVTNEKLFF. V gene TRBV28 combines with J gene TRBJ1-4, with D hard to call. Trimming left V 5 bases short and J 1 base short, with 11 bases between. The V gene's germline CDR1 is MDHEN and CDR2 SYDVKM. CDR3 length equals 15 residues.

This chain connects TRBV7-2 to TRBJ1-1, with 9 bases aligning to TRBD1. With 5 bases clipped from V and 3 bases from J, the junction kept 7 bases outside the gene matches. In germline, CDR1 is SGHTA, CDR2 FQGNSA. This CDR3 region has 15 residues. Here the CDR3 reads CASSPGTGHDTEAFF. CDR3 in DNA: TGTGCCAGCAGCCCGGGGACAGGGCATGACACTGAAGCTTTCTTT. The variable domain in full, completed from reference TRBV7-2 and TRBJ1-1, reads GAGVSQSPSNKVTEKGKDVELRCDPISGHTALYWYRQSLGQGLEFLIYFQGNSAPDKSGLPSDRFSAERTGGSVSTLTIQRTQQEDSAVYLCASSPGTGHDTEAFFGQGTRLTVV.

The genes are TRBV3-1 (or the pseudogene TRBV3-2) and TRBJ1-1; no clear D. Germline values: CDR1 LGHDT, CDR2 YNNKEL (reference sequence). The CDR3 sequence is 14 residues long. Trimming left V 4 bases short and J 1 base short, with 10 bases between. DNA of the CDR3: TGTGCCAGCAGCCTTACGGGTCGGAACACTGAAGCTTTCTTT. Translating it yields CASSLTGRNTEAFF.

J is TRBJ2-7 and V is TRBV7-2; D unclear. V gave up 2 bases and J gave up 2 bases, with 13 bases separating them. Germline V gives CDR1 SGHTA, CDR2 FQGNSA. CDR3 length: 15 amino acids. For the CDR3, the DNA is TGTGCCAGCAGCTTATATAGGTTGGGTCCCTACGAGCAGTACTTC. This codes for CASSLYRLGPYEQYF.

The gene calls are TRBV6-4 and TRBJ2-1; D gene ambiguous. V lost 0 bases, J lost 9 bases, and 12 bases lay in between. This CDR3 is built from 14 residues. CDR1 and CDR2 from the germline V gene are MRHNA and SNTAGT. The CDR3 loop is CASSDSSSASEQFF. The CDR3 DNA is TGTGCCAGCAGTGACTCGAGTTCGGCCTCTGAGCAGTTCTTC.